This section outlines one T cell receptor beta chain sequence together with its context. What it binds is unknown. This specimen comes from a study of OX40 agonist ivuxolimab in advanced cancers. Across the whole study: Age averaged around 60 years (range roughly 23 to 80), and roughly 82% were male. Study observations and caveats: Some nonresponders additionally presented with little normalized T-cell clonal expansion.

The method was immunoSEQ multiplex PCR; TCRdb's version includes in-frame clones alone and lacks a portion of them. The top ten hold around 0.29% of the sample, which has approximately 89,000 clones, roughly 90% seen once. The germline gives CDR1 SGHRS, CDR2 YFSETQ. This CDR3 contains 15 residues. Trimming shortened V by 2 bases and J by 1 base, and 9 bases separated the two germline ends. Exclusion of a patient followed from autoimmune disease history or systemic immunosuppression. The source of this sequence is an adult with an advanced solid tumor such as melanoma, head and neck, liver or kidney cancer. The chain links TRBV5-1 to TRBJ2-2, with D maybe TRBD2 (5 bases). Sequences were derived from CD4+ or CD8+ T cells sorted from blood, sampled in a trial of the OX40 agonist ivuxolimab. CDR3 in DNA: TGCGCCAGCAGCTTATTAGCGAAGAACACCGGGGAGCTGTTTTTT. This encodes CASSLLAKNTGELFF.